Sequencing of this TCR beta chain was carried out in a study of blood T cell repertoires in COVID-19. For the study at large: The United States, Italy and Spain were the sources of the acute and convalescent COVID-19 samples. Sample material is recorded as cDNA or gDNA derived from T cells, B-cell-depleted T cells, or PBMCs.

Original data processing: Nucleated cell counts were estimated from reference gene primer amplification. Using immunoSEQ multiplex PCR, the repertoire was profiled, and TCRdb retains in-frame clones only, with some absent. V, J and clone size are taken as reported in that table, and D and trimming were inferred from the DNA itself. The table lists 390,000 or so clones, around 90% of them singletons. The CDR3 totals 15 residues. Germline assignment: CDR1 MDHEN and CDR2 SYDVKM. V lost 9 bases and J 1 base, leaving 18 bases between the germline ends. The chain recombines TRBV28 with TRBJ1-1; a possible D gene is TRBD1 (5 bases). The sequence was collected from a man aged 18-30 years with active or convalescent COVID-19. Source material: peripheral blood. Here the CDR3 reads CASNSWGGANTEAFF. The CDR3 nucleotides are TGTGCCAGTAACTCCTGGGGAGGGGCGAACACTGAAGCTTTCTTT.